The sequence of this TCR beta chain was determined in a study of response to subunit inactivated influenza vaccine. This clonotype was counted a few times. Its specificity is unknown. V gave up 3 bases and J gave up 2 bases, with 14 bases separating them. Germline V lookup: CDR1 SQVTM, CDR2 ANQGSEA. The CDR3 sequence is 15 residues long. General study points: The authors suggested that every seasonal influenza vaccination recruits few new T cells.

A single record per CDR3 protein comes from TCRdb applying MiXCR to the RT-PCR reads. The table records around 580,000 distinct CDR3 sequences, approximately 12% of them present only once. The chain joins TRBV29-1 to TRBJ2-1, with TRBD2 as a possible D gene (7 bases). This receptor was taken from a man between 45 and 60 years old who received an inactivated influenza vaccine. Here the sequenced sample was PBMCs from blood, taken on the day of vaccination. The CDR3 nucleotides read TGCAGCGTTGATGGGGGGGCCTATGCCTACAATGAGCAGTTCTTC. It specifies CSVDGGAYAYNEQFF.